This T cell receptor beta chain comes out of a study of cytomegalovirus exposure and HLA in healthy donors. Looked up from germline, CDR1 is SQVTM and CDR2 is ANQGSEA. The CDR3 consists of 13 residues. Trimming shortened V by 1 base and J by 4 bases, and 10 bases separated the two germline ends. This clone was observed a few times. The antigen remains unidentified. The PCR ran on 60 Vbeta and 13 Jbeta primers. As originally analysed: Among the unique TCR beta chains that a later analysis counted, about 84 million in all, about 10 million were shared. The protocol was immunoSEQ multiplex PCR, while the TCRdb copy is restricted to in-frame clones and leaves out a portion. The V and J calls and the clone size are those of that table, but D and trimming were determined from the DNA. The data show under 200,000 clones, roughly an eighth seen once. Study-wide results and limits: The dataset shows that most TCR sequences were rare, while some public TCRs occurred in many donors. The listing of 160 or so TCR beta chains classed them as cytomegalovirus-associated.

Sequencing used PBMCs. The chain is built from TRBV29-1 and TRBJ1-1; D remains unclear. This TCR was sampled from a man aged 50 to 60 in good health and CMV-seropositive. The DNA for the CDR3 is TGCAGCGTTGAAGTAGCTCGGGGCACTGAAGCTTTCTTT. It specifies CSVEVARGTEAFF.